This is a list of T cell receptor beta chains from one sample in a study of blood T cell repertoires in COVID-19. Generated by immunoSEQ multiplex PCR, the TCRdb table keeps only in-frame clones and is missing some. Of a few hundred thousand clones listed, approximately 85% are singletons. The source material was peripheral blood. These receptors originate from a human donor in a cohort sampled during active COVID-19. Each CDR3 is given with its conserved first and last residue. The D gene is left open where the match is weak. Where a row states a size, it is once, few, many or the class of an expanded clone; other rows omit it.

J	size	D	length	V	CDR3	DNA
TRBJ2-7	-	TRBD2	18	TRBV29-1	CSKNIAGGTKQGTYEQYF	TGCAGCAAGAATATCGCGGGGGGGACCAAACAGGGGACCTACGAGCAGTACTTC
TRBJ1-1	-	-	14	TRBV7-9	CASSLAVGGTEAFF	TGTGCCAGCAGCTTAGCGGTGGGCGGGACTGAAGCTTTCTTT
TRBJ1-4	-	-	16	TRBV4-3	CASSQEGAGTNEKLFF	TGCGCCAGCAGCCAAGAGGGGGCAGGGACTAATGAAAAACTGTTTTTT
TRBJ1-5	-	-	16	TRBV28	CASSLPSVLGNQPQHF	TGTGCCAGCAGTTTACCCTCAGTTTTGGGCAATCAGCCCCAGCATTTT
TRBJ1-1	once	-	13	TRBV5-6	CASSLSGGTEAFF	TGTGCCAGCAGCTTGTCAGGAGGCACTGAAGCTTTCTTT
TRBJ1-3	-	TRBD1	15	TRBV11-2	CASSFQGASGNTIYF	TGTGCCAGCAGCTTCCAGGGGGCATCTGGAAACACCATATATTTT
TRBJ1-1	few	-	12	TRBV7-2	CASTFLNTEAFF	TGTGCCAGCACTTTCCTGAACACTGAAGCTTTCTTT
TRBJ2-7	few	-	11	TRBV20-1	CSAYNTYEQYF	TGCAGTGCTTATAACACCTACGAGCAGTACTTC
TRBJ2-1	-	-	16	TRBV12-1	CASSFPLGAGDNEQFF	TGTGCCAGCAGCTTCCCGTTAGGGGCGGGAGACAATGAGCAGTTCTTC
TRBJ2-7	-	TRBD1	14	TRBV10-1	CANGTGPLTYEQYF	TGCGCCAACGGGACAGGGCCACTAACCTACGAGCAGTACTTC
TRBJ1-1	-	-	21	TRBV14	CASSQEPWTASRRGMNTEAFF	TGTGCCAGCAGCCAAGAGCCGTGGACAGCGTCAAGGAGAGGAATGAACACTGAAGCTTTCTTT
TRBJ2-7	-	TRBD1	14	TRBV28	CASSPPRGRFEQYF	TGTGCCAGCAGTCCACCCAGGGGGCGTTTCGAGCAGTACTTC
TRBJ1-6	-	-	16	TRBV3-1/TRBV3-2	CASSQERGQGNSPLHF	TGTGCCAGCAGCCAAGAGAGAGGGCAGGGGAATTCACCCCTCCACTTT
TRBJ1-5	-	TRBD1	15	TRBV7-6	CASSRGQGLNQPQHF	TGTGCCAGCAGCCGAGGACAGGGCCTAAATCAGCCCCAGCATTTT
TRBJ2-1	-	TRBD2	15	TRBV5-4	CASSLVTSGGHSTLF	TGTGCCAGCAGCTTGGTTACTAGCGGGGGCCATAGTACCCTCTTC
TRBJ2-7	-	-	14	TRBV15	CATSRGQINYEQYF	TGTGCCACCAGCAGAGGACAGATAAACTACGAGCAGTACTTC
TRBJ1-2	once	-	13	TRBV5-4	CASSPDGVYGYTF	TGTGCCAGCAGTCCGGACGGGGTCTATGGCTACACCTTC
TRBJ2-5	-	TRBD1	14	TRBV5-1	CASSAGQVRETQYF	TGCGCCAGCAGCGCGGGACAGGTGCGAGAGACCCAGTACTTC
TRBJ2-7	-	-	11	TRBV5-1	CASSSSGEQYF	TGCGCCAGCAGCTCGAGCGGCGAGCAGTACTTC
TRBJ2-6	few	-	16	TRBV19	CASHSSQASGANVLTF	TGTGCCAGCCACAGCTCCCAGGCCTCTGGGGCCAACGTCCTGACTTTC
TRBJ2-5	-	TRBD1	16	TRBV7-2	CASSLLGQGTQETQYF	TGTGCCAGCAGCTTATTGGGACAGGGGACCCAAGAGACCCAGTACTTC
TRBJ2-7	few	-	17	TRBV7-9	CASSLPSQGGPTYEQYF	TGTGCCAGCAGCTTACCGAGTCAAGGAGGTCCCACCTACGAGCAGTACTTC
TRBJ1-1	few	TRBD1	16	TRBV6-5	CASSYSSQGTNTEAFF	TGTGCCAGCAGTTACTCCTCACAGGGGACGAACACTGAAGCTTTCTTT
TRBJ2-5	-	TRBD2	14	TRBV19	CASSIGGMEETQYF	TGTGCCAGTAGTATCGGGGGGATGGAGGAGACCCAGTACTTC
TRBJ2-7	-	-	16	TRBV4-2	CASSQGSLGNSYEQYF	TGTGCCAGCAGCCAAGGGAGCCTCGGCAACTCCTACGAGCAGTACTTC